The 8 T cell receptor beta chains below come from one sample, sequenced in a study of blood T cell repertoires in COVID-19. Some clones are missing from TCRdb's copy, which holds only in-frame ones; the method was immunoSEQ multiplex PCR. The table shows about 87,000 clones, with around nine tenths occurring only once. The sample comprised peripheral blood. The source of these receptors is a man between 40 and 49 years old with acute or convalescent COVID-19.

Of note for this clone: Other DNA sequences in the same sample also yield this CDR3. V is TRBV12-5 and J is TRBJ2-6; D possibly corresponds to TRBD2 (5 bases). The germline V gene encodes CDR1 LGHNT and CDR2 FRNRAP. CDR3 size: 17 residues. V was cut by 0 bases and J by 0 bases, with 9 bases left in between. This chain's CDR3 is CASGLVGGLSGANVLTF. DNA of the CDR3: TGTGCTAGTGGTTTGGTAGGAGGCCTCTCTGGGGCCAACGTCCTGACTTTC.

V usage is TRBV7-9 and J usage is TRBJ2-2; 12 bases are shared with TRBD1. With V trimmed by 4 bases and J by 3 bases, 12 bases remained unmatched. Germline CDR1 reads SEHNR; CDR2 reads FQNEAQ (reference sequence). The CDR3 spans 19 residues. CDR3 sequence (DNA): TGTGCCAGCAGCTCCCCCGGGACAGGGGGCTGGACGGACACCGGGGAGCTGTTTTTT. This codes for CASSSPGTGGWTDTGELFF.

The V gene is TRBV19, the J gene TRBJ1-5, with D possibly matching TRBD1 (5 bases). Trimming took 6 bases from V and 1 from J, leaving 13 bases between them. Per germline, CDR1 LNHDA and CDR2 SQIVND (reference sequence). CDR3 size: 15 residues. The CDR3 loop reads CASSKGLTSNQPQHF. The CDR3 DNA sequence: TGTGCCAGTAGCAAGGGACTGACGAGCAATCAGCCCCAGCATTTT.

Worth noting for this clone: Other nucleotide sequences from this sample produce the same CDR3. V is TRBV12-3 or TRBV12-4 and J is TRBJ1-1; D not resolved. The length of the CDR3 is 13 residues. V was shortened by 1 base and J by 1 base, with 4 bases between the two germline ends. CDR3: CASSLGQNTEAFF. Written as DNA, the CDR3 is TGTGCCAGCAGTTTAGGGCAGAACACTGAAGCTTTCTTT.

This chain connects TRBV7-2 to TRBJ1-1, with D unclear. Trimming removed 2 bases at V and 5 bases at J, with 12 bases between. Looked up from germline, CDR1 is SGHTA and CDR2 is FQGNSA. This CDR3 comprises 14 residues. The DNA of the CDR3 is TGTGCCAGCAGCTTAAGGACTCTTGGGACTGAAGCTTTCTTT. Translating it yields CASSLRTLGTEAFF.

The J gene is TRBJ2-3, the V gene TRBV19, with D perhaps matching TRBD2 (5 bases). Germline assignment: CDR1 LNHDA and CDR2 SQIVND (reference sequence). Trimming stripped 3 bases from V and 2 bases from J, with 12 bases between. The CDR3 loop spans 15 amino acids. DNA for the CDR3: TGTGCCAGTAGTATCCGGTCGGACTTCACAGATACGCAGTATTTT. It yields the protein CASSIRSDFTDTQYF.

For the CDR3, the DNA is TGTGCCAGCAGCCAAGATGGCGGGAGGCACAGCCAGCCCCAGCATTTT. As protein: CASSQDGGRHSQPQHF. V usage is TRBV3-1 (or the pseudogene TRBV3-2) and J usage is TRBJ1-5; no clear D gene. The CDR3 runs to 16 residues. Trimming removed 0 bases from V and 7 bases from J, with 16 bases in between. CDR1 is LGHDT and CDR2 is YNNKEL in the germline V gene (reference sequence).

This chain uses TRBV19 with TRBJ1-3; D is undetermined. This CDR3 is built from 15 residues. Trimming shortened V by 7 bases and J by 4 bases, and 17 bases separated the two germline ends. Germline V CDR1 and CDR2: LNHDA, SQIVND (reference sequence). In nucleotides, the CDR3 is TGTGCCAGTACCCCGGTTCTCCTGAGGGGAAACACCATATATTTT. Its translation: CASTPVLLRGNTIYF.